The sequence of this T cell receptor (beta chain) was determined in a study of response to subunit inactivated influenza vaccine. General observations from the study: It was suggested by the authors that few new T cells are recruited by each seasonal influenza vaccination.

The CDR3 spans 17 residues. CDR1 and CDR2 (germline): SGHVS, FQNEAQ. Unmatched junction bases numbered 10, after V lost 0 bases and J lost 2 bases. This clonotype has just a few counts. No antigen is known for it. TCRdb ran MiXCR on the RT-PCR reads and lists one entry per CDR3 protein. The sample includes about 700,000 distinct CDR3 sequences, roughly 15% of them seen just once. This specimen was PBMCs from blood, taken less than 15 days before vaccination. The TCR originated in a man over 45 who received an inactivated influenza vaccine. The chain carries TRBV7-8 and TRBJ2-7, with 7 bases aligning to TRBD2. The CDR3 sequence: CASSLAAGRGGTYEQYF. The CDR3 coding sequence is TGTGCCAGCAGCTTAGCAGCGGGAAGGGGTGGGACCTACGAGCAGTACTTC.